This T cell receptor beta chain was recovered during a study of T cell changes during pregnancy in multiple sclerosis. Method: immunoSEQ multiplex PCR; TCRdb's copy keeps in-frame clones and lacks some. The sample holds approximately 13,000 clones, roughly nine tenths seen once. The trim removed 9 bases at V and 5 bases at J, leaving 15 bases unmatched. This CDR3 comprises 18 residues. The V and J genes are TRBV6-7 and TRBJ2-5; 16 nucleotides line up with TRBD2. TRBV6-7 qualifies as an ORF whose function is uncertain. Sequenced here: CD8+ T cells from peripheral blood mononuclear cells, sampled after pregnancy. This clonotype was sampled from a female donor in good health, enrolled as a control in a pregnancy study. CDR3 in amino acids: CARPDPGTSGGARETQYF. The CDR3 coding sequence is TGTGCCAGGCCGGACCCGGGGACTAGCGGGGGGGCCCGGGAGACCCAGTACTTC.